The T cell receptor beta chain under discussion was sequenced for a study of glioma-infiltrating T cells after dendritic cell vaccination. For the study at large: Dendritic cell vaccine was injected intradermally three times, biweekly.

V lost 3 bases to trimming and J lost 1 base; unmatched junction nucleotides: 8. Germline CDR1 LNHDA, CDR2 SQIVND (reference sequence). CDR3 length equals 19 residues. The time point was: after dendritic cell vaccination, including at tumor progression/relapse. Clones were sequenced by immunoSEQ multiplex PCR, and TCRdb holds only the in-frame ones, with some missing. The table records fewer than 95,000 clones, 85% of them present only once. The clonotype comes from a human donor with glioblastoma. The material sequenced was blood, taken after dendritic cell vaccination. This rearrangement joins TRBV19 to TRBJ2-6, with 11 bases aligning to TRBD1. The CDR3 loop is CASSISDRGLVSGANVLTF. The CDR3 nucleotides are TGTGCCAGTAGTATCTCGGACAGGGGGCTTGTTTCTGGGGCCAACGTCCTGACTTTC.